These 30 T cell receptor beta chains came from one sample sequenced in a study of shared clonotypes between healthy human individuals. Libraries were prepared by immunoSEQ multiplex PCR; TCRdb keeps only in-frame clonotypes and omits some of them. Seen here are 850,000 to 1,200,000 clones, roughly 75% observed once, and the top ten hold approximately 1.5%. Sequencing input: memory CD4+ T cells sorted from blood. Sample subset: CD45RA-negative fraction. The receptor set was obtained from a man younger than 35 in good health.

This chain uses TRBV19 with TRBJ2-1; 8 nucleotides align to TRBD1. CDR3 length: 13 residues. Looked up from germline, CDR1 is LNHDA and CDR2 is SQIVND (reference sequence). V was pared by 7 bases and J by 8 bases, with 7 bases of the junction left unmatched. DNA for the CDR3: TGTGCCAGTACCCTTCAGGGGGCCGATGAGCAGTTCTTC. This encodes CASTLQGADEQFF.

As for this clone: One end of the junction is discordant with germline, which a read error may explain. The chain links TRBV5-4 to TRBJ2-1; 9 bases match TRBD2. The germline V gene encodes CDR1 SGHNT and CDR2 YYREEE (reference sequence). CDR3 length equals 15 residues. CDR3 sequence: CASSQRTDSGSLAVF. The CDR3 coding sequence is TGTGCCAGCAGCCAAAGGACAGATAGCGGGAGCCTAGCAGTCTTC. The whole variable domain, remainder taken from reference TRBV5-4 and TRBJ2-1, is ETGVTQSPTHLIKTRGQQVTLRCSSQSGHNTVSWYQQALGQGPQFIFQYYREEENGRGNFPPRFSGLQFPNYSSELNVNALELDDSALYLCASSQRTDSGSLAVFGPGTRLTVL.

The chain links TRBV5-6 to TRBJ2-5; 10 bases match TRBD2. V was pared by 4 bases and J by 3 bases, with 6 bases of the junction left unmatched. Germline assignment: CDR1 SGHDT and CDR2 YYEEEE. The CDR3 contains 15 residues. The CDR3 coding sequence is TGTGCCAGCAGCCTGTTACTAGCGGGGAAAGAGACCCAGTACTTC. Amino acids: CASSLLLAGKETQYF.

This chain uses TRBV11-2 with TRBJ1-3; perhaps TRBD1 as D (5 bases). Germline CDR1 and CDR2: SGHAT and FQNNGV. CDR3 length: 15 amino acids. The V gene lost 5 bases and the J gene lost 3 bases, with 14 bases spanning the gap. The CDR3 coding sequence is TGTGCCAGCAGCCGTACGGGACTGCTTGGAAACACCATATATTTT. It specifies CASSRTGLLGNTIYF.

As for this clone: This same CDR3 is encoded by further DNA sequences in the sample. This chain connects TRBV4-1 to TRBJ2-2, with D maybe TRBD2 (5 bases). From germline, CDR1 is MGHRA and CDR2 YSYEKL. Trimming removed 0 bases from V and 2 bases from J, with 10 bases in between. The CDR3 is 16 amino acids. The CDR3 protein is CASSQEPSPNTGELFF. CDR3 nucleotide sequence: TGCGCCAGCAGCCAAGAACCTAGCCCAAACACCGGGGAGCTGTTTTTT.

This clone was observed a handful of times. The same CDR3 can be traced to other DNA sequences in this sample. CDR3 sequence (DNA): TGTGCCAGCAGTTTTAGCGGAGGCTCCTACAATGAGCAGTTCTTC. This translates into CASSFSGGSYNEQFF. The chain employs TRBV7-9 and TRBJ2-1, with D possibly matching TRBD2 (6 bases). Per the germline V gene, CDR1 is SEHNR and CDR2 is FQNEAQ (reference sequence). The CDR3 has 15 residues. V lost 6 bases and J lost 0, with 12 bases in between. The variable domain in full, completed from reference TRBV7-9 and TRBJ2-1, reads DTGVSQNPRHKITKRGQNVTFRCDPISEHNRLYWYRQTLGQGPEFLTYFQNEAQLEKSRLLSDRFSAERPKGSFSTLEIQRTEQGDSAMYLCASSFSGGSYNEQFFGPGTRLTVL.

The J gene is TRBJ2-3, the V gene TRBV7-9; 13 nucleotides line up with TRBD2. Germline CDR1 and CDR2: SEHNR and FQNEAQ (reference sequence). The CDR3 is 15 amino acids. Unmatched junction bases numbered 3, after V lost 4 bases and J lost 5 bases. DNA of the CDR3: TGTGCCAGCAGCTCACTAGCGGGGGGGCAAGATACGCAGTATTTT. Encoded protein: CASSSLAGGQDTQYF.

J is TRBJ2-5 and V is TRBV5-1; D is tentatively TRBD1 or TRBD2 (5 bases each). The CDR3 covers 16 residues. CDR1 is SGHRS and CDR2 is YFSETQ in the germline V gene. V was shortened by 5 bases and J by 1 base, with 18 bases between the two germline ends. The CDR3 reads CASRSSGAASQETQYF. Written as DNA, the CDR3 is TGCGCCAGCAGATCGTCCGGGGCGGCGTCCCAAGAGACCCAGTACTTC.

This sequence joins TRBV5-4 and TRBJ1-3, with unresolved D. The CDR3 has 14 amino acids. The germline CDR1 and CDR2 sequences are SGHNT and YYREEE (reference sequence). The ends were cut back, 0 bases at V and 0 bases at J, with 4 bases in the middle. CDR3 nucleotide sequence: TGTGCCAGCAGCTTGGATGCCTCTGGAAACACCATATATTTT. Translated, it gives CASSLDASGNTIYF. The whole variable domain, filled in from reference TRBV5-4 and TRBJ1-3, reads ETGVTQSPTHLIKTRGQQVTLRCSSQSGHNTVSWYQQALGQGPQFIFQYYREEENGRGNFPPRFSGLQFPNYSSELNVNALELDDSALYLCASSLDASGNTIYFGEGSWLTVV.

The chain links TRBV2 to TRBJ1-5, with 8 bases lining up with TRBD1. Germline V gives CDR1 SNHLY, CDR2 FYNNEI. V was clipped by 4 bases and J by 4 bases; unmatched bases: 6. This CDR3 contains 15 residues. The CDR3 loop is CASSAGQGWNQPQHF. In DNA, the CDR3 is TGTGCCAGCAGTGCAGGACAGGGTTGGAATCAGCCCCAGCATTTT.

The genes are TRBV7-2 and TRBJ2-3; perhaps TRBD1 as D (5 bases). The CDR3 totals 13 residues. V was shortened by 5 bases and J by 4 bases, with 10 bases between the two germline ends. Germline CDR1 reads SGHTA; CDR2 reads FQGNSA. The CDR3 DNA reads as TGTGCCAGCAGCCCCGGACACGCAGATACGCAGTATTTT. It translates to CASSPGHADTQYF.

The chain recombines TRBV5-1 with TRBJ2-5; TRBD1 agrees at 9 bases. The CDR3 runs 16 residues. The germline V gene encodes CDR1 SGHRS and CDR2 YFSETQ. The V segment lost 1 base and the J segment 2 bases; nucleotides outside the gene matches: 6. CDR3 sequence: CASSLRGTGTQETQYF. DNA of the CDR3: TGCGCCAGCAGCTTGAGAGGGACAGGGACTCAAGAGACCCAGTACTTC.

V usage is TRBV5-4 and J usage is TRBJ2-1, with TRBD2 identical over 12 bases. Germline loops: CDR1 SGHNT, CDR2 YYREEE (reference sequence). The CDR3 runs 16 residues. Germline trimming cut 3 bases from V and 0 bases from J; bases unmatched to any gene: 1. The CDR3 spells CASSSSGGASYNEQFF. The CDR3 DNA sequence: TGTGCCAGCAGCTCTAGCGGGGGGGCCTCCTACAATGAGCAGTTCTTC.

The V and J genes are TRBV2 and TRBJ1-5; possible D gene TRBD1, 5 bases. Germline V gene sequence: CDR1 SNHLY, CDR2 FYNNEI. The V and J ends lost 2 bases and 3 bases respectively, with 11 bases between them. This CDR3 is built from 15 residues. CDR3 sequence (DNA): TGTGCCAGCAGTGAAAGGTCACAGGTCAATCAGCCCCAGCATTTT. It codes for CASSERSQVNQPQHF.

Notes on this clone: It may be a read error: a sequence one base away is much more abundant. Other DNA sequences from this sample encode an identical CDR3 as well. CDR3 sequence (DNA): TGTGCCAGCAGCCGACTAGCGGGAGAAGAGACCCAGTACTTC. Its translation is CASSRLAGEETQYF. The rearrangement joins TRBV5-4 to TRBJ2-5; 12 bases are a match to TRBD2. V shed 4 bases, J shed 3 bases, and the junction held 1 base outside the gene matches. CDR1 and CDR2 (germline): SGHNT, YYREEE (reference sequence). CDR3 length: 14 amino acids.

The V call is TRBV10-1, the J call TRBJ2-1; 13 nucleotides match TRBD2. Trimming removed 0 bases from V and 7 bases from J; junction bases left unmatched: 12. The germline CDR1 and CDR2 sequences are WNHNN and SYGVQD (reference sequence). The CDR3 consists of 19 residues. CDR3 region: CASSESFLHTSGRGNEQFF. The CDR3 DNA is TGCGCCAGCAGTGAGTCCTTCCTGCACACTAGCGGGAGGGGTAATGAGCAGTTCTTC.

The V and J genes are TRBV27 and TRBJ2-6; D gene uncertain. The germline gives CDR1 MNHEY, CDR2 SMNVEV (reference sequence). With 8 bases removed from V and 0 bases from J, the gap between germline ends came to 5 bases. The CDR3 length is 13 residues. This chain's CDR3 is CASADSGANVLTF. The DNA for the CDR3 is TGTGCCAGCGCTGACTCTGGGGCCAACGTCCTGACTTTC.

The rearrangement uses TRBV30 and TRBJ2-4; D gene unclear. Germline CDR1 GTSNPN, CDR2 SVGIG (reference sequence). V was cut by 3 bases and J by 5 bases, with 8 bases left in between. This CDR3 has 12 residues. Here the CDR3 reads CAWSPTQNIQYF. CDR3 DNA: TGTGCCTGGAGCCCCACCCAAAACATTCAGTACTTC.

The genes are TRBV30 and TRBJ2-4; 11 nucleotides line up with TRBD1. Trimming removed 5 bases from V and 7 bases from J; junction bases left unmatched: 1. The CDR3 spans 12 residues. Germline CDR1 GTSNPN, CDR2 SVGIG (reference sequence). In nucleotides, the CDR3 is TGTGCCTGGGGACAGGGGGCGAACATTCAGTACTTC. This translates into CAWGQGANIQYF.

DNA for the CDR3: TGCGCCAGCAGCCACGCCCGGGGGACAGCGAACACCGGGGAGCTGTTTTTT. It is translated as CASSHARGTANTGELFF. J is TRBJ2-2 and V is TRBV5-1; a possible D gene is TRBD1 (7 bases). CDR1 is SGHRS and CDR2 is YFSETQ in the germline V gene. V lost 4 bases to trimming and J lost 0 bases, with 16 bases between them. The CDR3 has 17 amino acids. The variable domain in full, with the rest retrieved from reference TRBV5-1 and TRBJ2-2, is KAGVTQTPRYLIKTRGQQVTLSCSPISGHRSVSWYQQTPGQGLQFLFEYFSETQRNKGNFPGRFSGRQFSNSRSEMNVSTLELGDSALYLCASSHARGTANTGELFFGEGSRLTVL.

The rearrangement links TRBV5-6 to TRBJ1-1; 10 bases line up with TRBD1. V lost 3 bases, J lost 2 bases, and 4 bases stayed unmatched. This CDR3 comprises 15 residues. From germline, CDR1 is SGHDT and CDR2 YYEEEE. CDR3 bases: TGTGCCAGCAGCTGGGGACAGGGGCATAACACTGAAGCTTTCTTT. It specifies CASSWGQGHNTEAFF. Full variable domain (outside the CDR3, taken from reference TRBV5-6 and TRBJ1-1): DAGVTQSPTHLIKTRGQQVTLRCSPKSGHDTVSWYQQALGQGPQFIFQYYEEEERQRGNFPDRFSGHQFPNYSSELNVNALLLGDSALYLCASSWGQGHNTEAFFGQGTRLTVV.

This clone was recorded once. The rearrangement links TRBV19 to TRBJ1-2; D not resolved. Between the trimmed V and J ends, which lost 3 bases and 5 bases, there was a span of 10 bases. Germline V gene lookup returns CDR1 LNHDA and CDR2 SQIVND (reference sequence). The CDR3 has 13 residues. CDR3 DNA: TGTGCCAGTAGTATTATCGGTCCGTATGGCTACACCTTC. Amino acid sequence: CASSIIGPYGYTF.

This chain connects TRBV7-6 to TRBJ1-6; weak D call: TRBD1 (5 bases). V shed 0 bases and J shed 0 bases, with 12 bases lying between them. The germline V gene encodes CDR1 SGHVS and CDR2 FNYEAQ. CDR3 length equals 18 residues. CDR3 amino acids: CASSLAARESSYNSPLHF. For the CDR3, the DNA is TGTGCCAGCAGCTTAGCTGCCAGGGAGAGCTCCTATAATTCACCCCTCCACTTT.

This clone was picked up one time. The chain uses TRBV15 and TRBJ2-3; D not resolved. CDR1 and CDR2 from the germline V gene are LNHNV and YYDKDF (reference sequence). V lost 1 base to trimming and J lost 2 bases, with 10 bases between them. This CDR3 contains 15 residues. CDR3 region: CATSRGSQSTDTQYF. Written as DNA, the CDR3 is TGTGCCACCAGCAGAGGCAGCCAGTCCACAGATACGCAGTATTTT.

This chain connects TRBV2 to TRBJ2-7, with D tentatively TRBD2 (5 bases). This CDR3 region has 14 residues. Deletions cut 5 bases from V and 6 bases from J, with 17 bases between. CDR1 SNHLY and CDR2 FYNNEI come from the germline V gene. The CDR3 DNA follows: TGTGCCAGCAGTTCGTCCGGGAACTCAGCCGAGCAGTACTTC. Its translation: CASSSSGNSAEQYF. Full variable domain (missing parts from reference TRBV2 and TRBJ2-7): EPEVTQTPSHQVTQMGQEVILRCVPISNHLYFYWYRQILGQKVEFLVSFYNNEISEKSEIFDDQFSVERPDGSNFTLKIRSTKLEDSAMYFCASSSSGNSAEQYFGPGTRLTVT.

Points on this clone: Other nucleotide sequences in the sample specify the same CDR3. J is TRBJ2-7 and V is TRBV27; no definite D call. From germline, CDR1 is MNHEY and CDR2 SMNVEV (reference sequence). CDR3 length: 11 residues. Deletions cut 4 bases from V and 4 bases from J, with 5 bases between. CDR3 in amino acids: CASSSSYEQYF. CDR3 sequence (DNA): TGTGCCAGCAGTTCCTCATACGAGCAGTACTTC.

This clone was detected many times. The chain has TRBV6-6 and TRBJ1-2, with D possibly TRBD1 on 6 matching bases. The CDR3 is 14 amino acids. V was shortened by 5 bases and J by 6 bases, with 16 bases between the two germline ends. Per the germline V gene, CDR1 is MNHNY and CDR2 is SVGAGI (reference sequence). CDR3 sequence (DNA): TGTGCCAGCAGTCCAATACAGGGTCCGAATGGCTACACCTTC. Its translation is CASSPIQGPNGYTF.

The CDR3 DNA sequence: TGTGCCAGCCGATTGGATGGCTACACCTTC. It translates to CASRLDGYTF. The V call is TRBV2, the J call TRBJ1-2; no reliable D call. CDR1 is SNHLY and CDR2 is FYNNEI in the germline V gene. Trimming removed 8 bases from V and 6 bases from J, with 7 bases in between. The length of the CDR3 is 10 residues.

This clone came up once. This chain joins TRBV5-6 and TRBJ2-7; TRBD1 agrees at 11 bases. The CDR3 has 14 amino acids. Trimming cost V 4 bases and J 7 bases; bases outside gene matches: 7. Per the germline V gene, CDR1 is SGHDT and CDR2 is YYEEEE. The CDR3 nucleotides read TGTGCCAGCAGCCGGGACAGGGGGTCTCGGGAGCAGTACTTC. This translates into CASSRDRGSREQYF.

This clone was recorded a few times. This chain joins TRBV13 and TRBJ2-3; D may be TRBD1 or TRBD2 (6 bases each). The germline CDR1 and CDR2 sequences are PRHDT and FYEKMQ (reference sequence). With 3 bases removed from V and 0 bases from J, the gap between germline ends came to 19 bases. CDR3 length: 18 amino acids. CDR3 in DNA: TGTGCCAGCAGCTTTAAAAAAGGGGGGACTTCAAGCACAGATACGCAGTATTTT. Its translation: CASSFKKGGTSSTDTQYF.